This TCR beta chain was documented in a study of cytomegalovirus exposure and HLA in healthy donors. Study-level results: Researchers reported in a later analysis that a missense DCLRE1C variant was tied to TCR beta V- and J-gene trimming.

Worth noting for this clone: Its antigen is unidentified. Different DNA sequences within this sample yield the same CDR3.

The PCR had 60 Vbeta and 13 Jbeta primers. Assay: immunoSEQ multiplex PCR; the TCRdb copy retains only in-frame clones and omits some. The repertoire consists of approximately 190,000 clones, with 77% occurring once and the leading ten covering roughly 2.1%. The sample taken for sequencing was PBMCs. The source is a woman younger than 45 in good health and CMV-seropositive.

DNA for the CDR3: TGTGCCAGCAGCTTTGACAGATCCAGCTACAATGAGCAGTTCTTC. Translated, it gives CASSFDRSSYNEQFF. This chain joins TRBV7-2 and TRBJ2-1, with D possibly TRBD1 on 5 matching bases. The length of the CDR3 is 15 residues. V was trimmed by 3 bases and J by 3 bases, leaving 12 bases between them. From germline, CDR1 is SGHTA and CDR2 FQGNSA.